The 31 T cell receptor beta chains below were found in one sample sequenced in a study of cytomegalovirus exposure and HLA in healthy donors. Researchers ran the PCR with 60 Vbeta and 13 Jbeta primers. Profiled with immunoSEQ multiplex PCR; TCRdb holds only in-frame clones, not every one. The profile shows over 150,000 clones, approximately 80% of them singletons. The sequenced sample consisted of PBMCs. These receptors all come from a woman under 40 in good health and CMV-seropositive.

There are a few counts of this clone. This chain joins TRBV14 and TRBJ2-5; D is unresolved. V was trimmed by 1 base and J by 5 bases, leaving 17 bases between them. CDR3 length: 16 residues. From germline, CDR1 is SGHDN and CDR2 FVKESK. The CDR3 loop reads CASSQGFLSGEETQYF. For the CDR3, the DNA is TGTGCCAGCAGCCAAGGTTTTTTGAGTGGTGAGGAGACCCAGTACTTC. The full variable domain, rest sourced from reference TRBV14 and TRBJ2-5, is EAGVTQFPSHSVIEKGQTVTLRCDPISGHDNLYWYRRVMGKEIKFLLHFVKESKQDESGMPNNRFLAERTGGTYSTLKVQPAELEDSGVYFCASSQGFLSGEETQYFGPGTRLLVL.

Notes on this clone: The germline gene is not matched at one end of the junction; a read error may be the cause. The J gene is TRBJ1-5, the V gene TRBV28, with D possibly being TRBD1 (6 bases). The CDR3 has 15 amino acids. In germline, CDR1 is MDHEN, CDR2 SYDVKM. The CDR3 loop is CASCLTLQGNQPQHF. The DNA for the CDR3 is TGTGCCAGCTGTTTGACCCTACAGGGAAACCAGCCCCAGCATTTT.

The CDR3 nucleotides read TGTGCCAGCAGCCCAGGGTTCCCCTATGGCTACACCTTC. Translated, it gives CASSPGFPYGYTF. V is TRBV4-2 and J is TRBJ1-2; a weak D match, TRBD1 (5 bases). V lost 4 bases to trimming and J lost 4 bases, with 10 bases between them. The germline V gene has CDR1 LGHNA and CDR2 YNFKEQ. The CDR3 spans 13 residues.

This rearrangement joins TRBV4-2 to TRBJ1-1; D uncertain. The CDR3 is made up of 15 amino acids. The germline V and J ends were trimmed by 7 bases and 5 bases, with 20 bases remaining between them. Germline-derived CDR1 and CDR2 are LGHNA and YNFKEQ. The CDR3 DNA reads TGTGCCAGCACCCTAACCCGGAAAGGAGGGACTGAAGCTTTCTTT. The encoded protein is CASTLTRKGGTEAFF.

This clone was seen a handful of times. V and J are TRBV4-3 and TRBJ2-2, with a possible D match to TRBD1 (5 bases). The length of the CDR3 is 14 residues. From germline, CDR1 is LGHNA and CDR2 YSLEER. V was clipped by 5 bases and J by 5 bases, with 12 bases between them. The CDR3 region has the DNA TGCGCCAGCAGCTATACTCAGGGAACCGGGGAGCTGTTTTTT. This sequence encodes CASSYTQGTGELFF.

The V and J genes are TRBV10-3 and TRBJ1-2; 7 nucleotides match TRBD1. In germline, CDR1 is ENHRY, CDR2 SYGVKD. V gave up 6 bases and J gave up 2 bases; unmatched junction bases: 3. The CDR3 is 13 residues long. CDR3: CAIRGTANYGYTF. In DNA form, the CDR3 reads TGTGCCATCAGAGGGACAGCCAACTATGGCTACACCTTC.

The chain recombines TRBV5-4 with TRBJ1-6, with D perhaps matching TRBD1 (5 bases). In germline, CDR1 is SGHNT, CDR2 YYREEE (reference sequence). The V end was cut by 5 bases, the J end by 6 bases, with 15 bases between. There are 15 residues in the CDR3. As DNA, the CDR3 is TGTGCCAGCAGTCCAACGGGACTGTTTAATTCACCCCTCCACTTT. As protein: CASSPTGLFNSPLHF.

The V gene is TRBV4-2, the J gene TRBJ1-4; D is uncertain. There are 16 residues in the CDR3. CDR1 LGHNA and CDR2 YNFKEQ come from the germline V gene. Trimming removed 1 base at V and 3 bases at J, with 12 bases between. Written as DNA, the CDR3 is TGTGCCAGCAGCCAAGCCAACAGAATACCTAATGAAAAACTGTTTTTT. Its protein is CASSQANRIPNEKLFF.

This clone was recorded only once. The CDR3 DNA is TGTGCCAGCAGTACGGACAGGGATCAGCCCCAGCATTTT. Protein sequence: CASSTDRDQPQHF. The chain employs TRBV6-1 and TRBJ1-5; 8 bases map to TRBD1. The CDR3 extends over 13 amino acids. Per germline, CDR1 MNHNS and CDR2 SASEGT. The V segment lost 5 bases and the J segment 5 bases; nucleotides outside the gene matches: 2.

This chain's CDR3 is CASRTGTGNEQFF. The CDR3 nucleotides read TGTGCCAGCAGAACCGGGACAGGGAATGAGCAGTTCTTC. The V and J genes are TRBV2 and TRBJ2-1; 9 bases map to TRBD1. The trim removed 6 bases at V and 7 bases at J, leaving 4 bases unmatched. Germline values: CDR1 SNHLY, CDR2 FYNNEI. This CDR3 spans 13 amino acids. Together with reference TRBV2 and TRBJ2-1, the CDR3 gives the full variable domain: EPEVTQTPSHQVTQMGQEVILRCVPISNHLYFYWYRQILGQKVEFLVSFYNNEISEKSEIFDDQFSVERPDGSNFTLKIRSTKLEDSAMYFCASRTGTGNEQFFGPGTRLTVL.

The gene calls are TRBV9 and TRBJ2-1; D is possibly TRBD2 (5 bases). V was clipped by 4 bases and J by 2 bases, with 13 bases between them. Germline-derived CDR1 and CDR2 are SGDLS and YYNGEE. The CDR3 sequence is 15 residues long. The CDR3 region has the DNA TGTGCCAGCAGCAGAGAGGTCGGGGCCTACAATGAGCAGTTCTTC. Translation: CASSREVGAYNEQFF.

This clone was counted between two and nine times. For the CDR3, the DNA is TGTGCCGCTAAGACCGGGACATTAGATGAGCAGTTCTTC. Its translation: CAAKTGTLDEQFF. The J gene is TRBJ2-1, the V gene TRBV15, with D possibly being TRBD1 (6 bases). Looked up from germline, CDR1 is LNHNV and CDR2 is YYDKDF (reference sequence). This CDR3 is built from 13 residues. The V end lost 11 bases, the J end lost 8 bases, and 19 bases lay between the germline ends.

The chain employs TRBV5-4 and TRBJ1-2; TRBD1 might be the D (5 bases). Trimming took 2 bases from V and 4 from J, leaving 18 bases between them. The CDR3 is 16 residues long. Germline CDR1 is SGHNT and CDR2 is YYREEE (reference sequence). The CDR3 DNA is TGTGCCAGCAGCTTTCCCGCCTCCGGGGGATCCTATGGCTACACCTTC. As protein: CASSFPASGGSYGYTF.

The chain recombines TRBV6-6 with TRBJ2-1; 11 bases are a match to TRBD1. Trimming took 4 bases from V and 6 from J; bases not matched to a gene: 5. Germline V CDR1 and CDR2: MNHNY, SVGAGI (reference sequence). The CDR3 is 15 residues long. The chain's CDR3 is CASSSRTGGVNEQFF. In DNA form, the CDR3 reads TGTGCCAGCAGTTCCCGGACAGGGGGCGTCAATGAGCAGTTCTTC.

V gene TRBV5-4 combines with J gene TRBJ2-3; D unclear. The CDR3 has 16 residues. Per germline, CDR1 SGHNT and CDR2 YYREEE (reference sequence). The V end lost 1 base, the J end lost 1 base, and 13 bases lay between the germline ends. CDR3 residues: CASSLPLGRGTDTQYF. The CDR3 DNA sequence: TGTGCCAGCAGCTTGCCCCTAGGAAGAGGCACAGATACGCAGTATTTT.

The V and J genes are TRBV6-1 and TRBJ2-3; TRBD2 might be the D (6 bases). The CDR3 consists of 16 residues. The germline CDR1 and CDR2 sequences are MNHNS and SASEGT. Between the trimmed V and J ends, which lost 4 bases and 5 bases, there was a span of 19 bases. CDR3 in amino acids: CASSADRDSRGDTQYF. DNA for the CDR3: TGTGCCAGCAGTGCGGACCGGGACTCTCGGGGAGATACGCAGTATTTT.

Comment on this clone: Within the sample, other DNA sequences also encode this same CDR3. J is TRBJ1-1 and V is TRBV18; a weak D match, TRBD1 (5 bases). Germline V gives CDR1 KGHSH, CDR2 LQKENI. CDR3 length: 13 amino acids. Between the trimmed V and J ends, which lost 3 bases and 2 bases, there was a span of 7 bases. The CDR3 DNA follows: TGTGCCAGCTCACCGGGGCTAAACACTGAAGCTTTCTTT. It yields the protein CASSPGLNTEAFF.

The V call is TRBV2, the J call TRBJ2-7; D not certain. Per the germline V gene, CDR1 is SNHLY and CDR2 is FYNNEI. CDR3 length: 11 amino acids. V dropped 5 bases and J dropped 2 bases, with 4 bases sitting between them. CDR3 nucleotide sequence: TGTGCCAGCAGTATTACCTACGAGCAGTACTTC. This sequence encodes CASSITYEQYF.

The chain couples TRBV27 to TRBJ2-5; weak D call: TRBD2 (5 bases). Matching the DNA end better, TRBJ2-7 makes the J call doubtful. The germline CDR1 and CDR2 sequences are MNHEY and SMNVEV (reference sequence). The CDR3 totals 16 residues. The CDR3, as DNA: TGTGCCAGCAGTTTAGGGTTACGGACTTACCCCTACGAGCAGTACTTC. Residues: CASSLGLRTYPYEQYF.

This clone came up once. The rearrangement joins TRBV9 to TRBJ2-3; TRBD2 matches at 9 bases. The trim removed 0 bases at V and 2 bases at J, leaving 4 bases unmatched. The CDR3 extends over 16 amino acids. The germline V gene has CDR1 SGDLS and CDR2 YYNGEE. The CDR3 sequence is CASSVAGLAYTDTQYF. The CDR3 region has the DNA TGTGCCAGCAGCGTAGCGGGACTAGCCTACACAGATACGCAGTATTTT.

The chain carries TRBV25-1 and TRBJ2-5, with TRBD1 as a possible D gene (6 bases). Trimming took 3 bases from V and 3 from J, leaving 11 bases between them. Germline-derived CDR1 and CDR2 are MGHDK and SYGVNS. CDR3 length equals 14 residues. The CDR3, as DNA: TGTGCCAGCAGTGACTCCGGGACAAAAGAGACCCAGTACTTC. Its protein is CASSDSGTKETQYF.

This clone has only one observation. This chain uses TRBV6-5 with TRBJ1-6, with D unclear. The V end was cut by 5 bases, the J end by 0 bases, with 8 bases between. Germline V lookup: CDR1 MNHEY, CDR2 SVGAGI. The CDR3 covers 15 residues. CDR3 region: CASSPAGSYNSPLHF. The CDR3 DNA is TGTGCCAGCAGTCCGGCGGGCTCCTATAATTCACCCCTCCACTTT.

This chain joins TRBV28 and TRBJ2-3; 9 bases match TRBD2. CDR3 length: 15 residues. In germline, CDR1 is MDHEN, CDR2 SYDVKM. V shed 9 bases and J 6 bases; nucleotides not matched to a gene: 13. The CDR3 spells CASLGGGGAIDTQYF. CDR3 coding DNA: TGTGCCAGTTTGGGGGGCGGGGGGGCGATCGATACGCAGTATTTT. Combining the CDR3 with reference TRBV28 and TRBJ2-3 gives the whole variable domain DVKVTQSSRYLVKRTGEKVFLECVQDMDHENMFWYRQDPGLGLRLIYFSYDVKMKEKGDIPEGYSVSREKKERFSLILESASTNQTSMYLCASLGGGGAIDTQYFGPGTRLTVL.

V gene TRBV15 combines with J gene TRBJ1-1; TRBD1 matches at 9 bases. With V trimmed by 3 bases and J by 5 bases, 10 bases remained unmatched. The CDR3 has 16 amino acids. CDR1 is LNHNV and CDR2 is YYDKDF in the germline V gene (reference sequence). The CDR3 sequence is CATSREAGTGTTEAFF. CDR3 coding DNA: TGTGCCACCAGCAGGGAGGCCGGGACAGGGACAACTGAAGCTTTCTTT.

The chain couples TRBV30 to TRBJ2-5; 11 bases are shared with TRBD1. Per germline, CDR1 GTSNPN and CDR2 SVGIG (reference sequence). This CDR3 contains 15 residues. The V and J ends lost 5 bases and 0 bases, in that order; junction bases with no gene match: 5. The CDR3 bases are TGTGCCTGGGACCGGGACAGGGGGAACCAAGAGACCCAGTACTTC. Translation: CAWDRDRGNQETQYF. Full variable domain (remainder filled in from reference TRBV30 and TRBJ2-5): SQTIHQWPATLVQPVGSPLSLECTVEGTSNPNLYWYRQAAGRGLQLLFYSVGIGQISSEVPQNLSASRPQDRQFILSSKKLLLSDSGFYLCAWDRDRGNQETQYFGPGTRLLVL.

The genes are TRBV18 and TRBJ1-2, with D perhaps matching TRBD1 (6 bases). The CDR3 has 15 residues. CDR1 is KGHSH and CDR2 is LQKENI in the germline V gene. Trimming pared 3 bases from V and 6 bases from J, leaving 17 bases between. CDR3 sequence reads: CASSPTTGILNGYTF. CDR3 nucleotides: TGTGCCAGCTCACCGACGACAGGAATACTCAATGGCTACACCTTC.

V is TRBV28 and J is TRBJ1-2, with 8 bases that match TRBD1. From germline, CDR1 is MDHEN and CDR2 SYDVKM. V was pared by 10 bases and J by 6 bases, with 13 bases of the junction left unmatched. The CDR3 loop spans 14 amino acids. Written as DNA, the CDR3 is TGTGCCATCCTAGGAAAGCCAGGGGGCCATGGCTACACCTTC. It is translated as CAILGKPGGHGYTF.

This chain connects TRBV18 to TRBJ2-7; D is unresolved. V lost 2 bases to trimming and J lost 2 bases, with 10 bases between them. CDR1 is KGHSH and CDR2 is LQKENI in the germline V gene. This CDR3 has 14 residues. The CDR3 sequence: CASSPSAGTYEQYF. The CDR3 DNA reads TGTGCCAGCTCACCATCGGCAGGTACCTACGAGCAGTACTTC. Based on the CDR3 plus reference TRBV18 and TRBJ2-7, the full variable domain is NAGVMQNPRHLVRRRGQEARLRCSPMKGHSHVYWYRQLPEEGLKFMVYLQKENIIDESGMPKERFSAEFPKEGPSILRIQQVVRGDSAAYFCASSPSAGTYEQYFGPGTRLTVT.

The rearrangement uses TRBV29-1 and TRBJ1-2; 7 bases are shared with TRBD1. The CDR3 totals 13 residues. CDR1 is SQVTM and CDR2 is ANQGSEA in the germline V gene. Unmatched junction bases numbered 7, after V lost 5 bases and J lost 4 bases. The CDR3 loop is CSVFDRDGYGYTF. CDR3 DNA sequence: TGCAGCGTTTTCGACAGGGATGGCTATGGCTACACCTTC.

As regards this clone: The identical CDR3 is also encoded by other nucleotide sequences in the sample. The chain links TRBV4-3 to TRBJ1-5; the match to TRBD1 covers 9 bases. The CDR3 contains 18 residues. The V and J ends lost 0 bases and 4 bases, in that order; junction bases with no gene match: 10. Germline CDR1 and CDR2: LGHNA and YSLEER. CDR3 sequence reads: CASSQDQPGTGSNQPQHF. CDR3 nucleotide sequence: TGCGCCAGCAGCCAAGATCAGCCAGGGACAGGGAGTAATCAGCCCCAGCATTTT.

The CDR3 sequence: CASSQEGPAAEEKLFF. Here the CDR3 DNA reads TGCGCCAGCAGCCAAGAGGGGCCAGCTGCTGAAGAAAAACTGTTTTTT. This chain connects TRBV4-3 to TRBJ1-4, with D tentatively TRBD1 (5 bases). The CDR3 is 16 amino acids. Trimming left V 0 bases short and J 8 bases short, with 16 bases between. Germline lookup yields CDR1 LGHNA and CDR2 YSLEER.